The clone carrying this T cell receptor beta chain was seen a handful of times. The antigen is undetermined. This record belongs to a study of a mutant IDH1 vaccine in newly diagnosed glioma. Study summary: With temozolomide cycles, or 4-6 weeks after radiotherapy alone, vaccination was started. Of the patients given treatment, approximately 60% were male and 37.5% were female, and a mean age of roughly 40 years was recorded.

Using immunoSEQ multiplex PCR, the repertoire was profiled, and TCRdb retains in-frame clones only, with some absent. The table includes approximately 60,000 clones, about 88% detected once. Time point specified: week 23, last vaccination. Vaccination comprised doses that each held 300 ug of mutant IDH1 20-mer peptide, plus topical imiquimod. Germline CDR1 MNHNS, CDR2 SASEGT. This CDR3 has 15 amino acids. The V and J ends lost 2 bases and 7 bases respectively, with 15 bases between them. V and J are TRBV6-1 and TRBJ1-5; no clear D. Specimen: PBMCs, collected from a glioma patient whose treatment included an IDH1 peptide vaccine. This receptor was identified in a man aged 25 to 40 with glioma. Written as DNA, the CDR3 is TGTGCCAGCAGTGAATTGGGGAGTTTTGGACAGCCCCAGCATTTT. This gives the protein CASSELGSFGQPQHF.